The T cell receptor beta chain described here comes from a study of immune heterogeneity within non-small cell lung tumors. Study details: Several squamous cell carcinomas, 10 non-squamous carcinomas and 1 not otherwise specified made up the tumors.

Bulk tumor genomic DNA was the template, and each sample received around 560 ng. From each primary tumor, several far-apart biopsies were obtained during surgery. Curative surgery was undertaken by patients, who had untreated, newly diagnosed non-small cell lung cancer. By sample share, this clonotype is medium-sized. Antigen: not known. General study points: Tumor sites within a patient were found to share identical dominant CDR3 beta clonotypes, and site-unique high-frequency clones were also present.

TCR beta CDR3 regions came from multiplex PCR with 32 forward V and 13 reverse J primers. TCRdb processed the multiplex PCR reads anew with MiXCR; each CDR3 protein has one entry. The sample has approximately 12,000 distinct CDR3 sequences, around 21% seen once; the top ten hold around 4.3%. This CDR3 is built from 12 residues. With 7 bases removed from V and 7 bases from J, the gap between germline ends came to 10 bases. Per the germline V gene, CDR1 is KGHDR and CDR2 is SFDVKD. The TCR sequence derives from a man between 60 and 70 years old with non-small cell lung cancer. The chain combines TRBV24-1 with TRBJ1-5, with D hard to call. The specimen sequenced was lung tumor tissue. In DNA form, the CDR3 reads TGTGCCACCAGACTAGGCGTCCAGCCCCAGCATTTT. As protein: CATRLGVQPQHF.